This T cell receptor (beta chain) was observed in a study of siplizumab effects on memory and regulatory T cells. The CDR3 covers 16 residues. Germline-derived CDR1 and CDR2 are SNHLY and FYNNEI. V lost 5 bases to trimming and J lost 2 bases; unmatched junction nucleotides: 8. Clones were read by immunoSEQ multiplex PCR, and TCRdb kept only the in-frame ones, dropping some. The sample has over 90,000 clones; roughly 92% are singletons. The specimen sequenced was CD4+ T cells sorted from blood. This clonotype originated in a human donor in good health. The rearrangement links TRBV2 to TRBJ2-3; 9 nucleotides align to TRBD1. As DNA, the CDR3 is TGTGCCAGCAGTCCCGGGACAGGGCGAATCACAGATACGCAGTATTTT. This gives the protein CASSPGTGRITDTQYF. Drawing the rest from reference TRBV2 and TRBJ2-3, the complete variable domain is EPEVTQTPSHQVTQMGQEVILRCVPISNHLYFYWYRQILGQKVEFLVSFYNNEISEKSEIFDDQFSVERPDGSNFTLKIRSTKLEDSAMYFCASSPGTGRITDTQYFGPGTRLTVL.